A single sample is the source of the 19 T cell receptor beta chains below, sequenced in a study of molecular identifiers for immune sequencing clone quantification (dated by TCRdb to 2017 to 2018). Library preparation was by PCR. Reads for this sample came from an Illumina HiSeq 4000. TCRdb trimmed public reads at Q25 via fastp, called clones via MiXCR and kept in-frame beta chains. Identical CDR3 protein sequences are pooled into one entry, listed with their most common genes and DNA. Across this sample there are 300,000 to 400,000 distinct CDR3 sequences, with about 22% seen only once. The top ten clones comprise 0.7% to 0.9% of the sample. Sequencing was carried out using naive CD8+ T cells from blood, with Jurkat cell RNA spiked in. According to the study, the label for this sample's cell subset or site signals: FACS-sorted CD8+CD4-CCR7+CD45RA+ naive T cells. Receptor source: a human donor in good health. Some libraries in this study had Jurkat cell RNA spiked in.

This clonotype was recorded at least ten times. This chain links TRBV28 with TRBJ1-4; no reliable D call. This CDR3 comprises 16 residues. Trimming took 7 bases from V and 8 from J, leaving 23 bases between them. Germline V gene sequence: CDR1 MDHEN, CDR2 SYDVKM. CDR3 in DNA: TGTGCCAGCACATCTCTTGGGATTATCGGATGGGAAAAACTGTTTTTT. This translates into CASTSLGIIGWEKLFF.

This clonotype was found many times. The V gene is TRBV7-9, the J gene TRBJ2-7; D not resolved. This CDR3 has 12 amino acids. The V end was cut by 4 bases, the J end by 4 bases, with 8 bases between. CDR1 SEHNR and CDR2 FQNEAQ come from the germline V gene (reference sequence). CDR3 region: CASSSRGYEQYF. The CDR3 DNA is TGTGCCAGCAGCTCGCGCGGATACGAGCAGTACTTC.

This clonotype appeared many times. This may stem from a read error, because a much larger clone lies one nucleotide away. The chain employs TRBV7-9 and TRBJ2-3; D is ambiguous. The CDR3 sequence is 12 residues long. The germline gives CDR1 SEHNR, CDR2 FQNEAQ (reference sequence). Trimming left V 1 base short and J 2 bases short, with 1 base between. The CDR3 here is CASSLDTDTQYF. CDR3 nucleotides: TGTGCCAGCAGCTTAGACACAGATACGCAGTATTTT.

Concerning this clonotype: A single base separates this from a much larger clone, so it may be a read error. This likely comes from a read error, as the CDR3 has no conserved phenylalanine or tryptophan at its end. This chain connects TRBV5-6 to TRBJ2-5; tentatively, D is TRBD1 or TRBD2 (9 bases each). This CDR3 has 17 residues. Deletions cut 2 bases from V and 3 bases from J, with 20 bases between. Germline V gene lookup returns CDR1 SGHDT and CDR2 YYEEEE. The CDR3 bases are TGTGCCAGCAGCTTTGACAGGGGGTCTAGCGGGGAAGAGACCCAGTACCTC. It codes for CASSFDRGSSGEETQYL.

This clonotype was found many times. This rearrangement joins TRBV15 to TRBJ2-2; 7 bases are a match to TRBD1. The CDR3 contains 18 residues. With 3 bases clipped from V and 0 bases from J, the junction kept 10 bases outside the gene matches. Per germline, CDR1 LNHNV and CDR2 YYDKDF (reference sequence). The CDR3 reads CATSSPLLGQSNTGELFF. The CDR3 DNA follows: TGTGCCACCAGCAGCCCCCTTTTGGGACAGTCGAACACCGGGGAGCTGTTTTTT.

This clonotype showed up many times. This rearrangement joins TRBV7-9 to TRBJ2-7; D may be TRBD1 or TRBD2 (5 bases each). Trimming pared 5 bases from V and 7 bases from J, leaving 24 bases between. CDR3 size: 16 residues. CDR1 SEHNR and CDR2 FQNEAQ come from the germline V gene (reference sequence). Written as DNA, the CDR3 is TGTGCCAGCAGCCCAACGGGGCGAGCGCGCACTTCAGAGCAGTACTTC. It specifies CASSPTGRARTSEQYF.

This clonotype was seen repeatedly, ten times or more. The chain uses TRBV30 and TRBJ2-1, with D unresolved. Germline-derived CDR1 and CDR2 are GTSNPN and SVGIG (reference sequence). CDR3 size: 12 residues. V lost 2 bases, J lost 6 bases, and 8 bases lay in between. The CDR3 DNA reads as TGTGCCTGGAGTTTGGACCGCAATGAGCAGTTCTTC. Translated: CAWSLDRNEQFF.

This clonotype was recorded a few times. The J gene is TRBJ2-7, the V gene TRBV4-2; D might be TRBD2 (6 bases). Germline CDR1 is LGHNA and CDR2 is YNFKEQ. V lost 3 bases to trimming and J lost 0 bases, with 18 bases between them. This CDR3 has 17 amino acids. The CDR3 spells CASSQGRDFKSSYEQYF. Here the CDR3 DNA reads TGTGCCAGCAGCCAGGGAAGGGACTTCAAAAGCTCCTACGAGCAGTACTTC.

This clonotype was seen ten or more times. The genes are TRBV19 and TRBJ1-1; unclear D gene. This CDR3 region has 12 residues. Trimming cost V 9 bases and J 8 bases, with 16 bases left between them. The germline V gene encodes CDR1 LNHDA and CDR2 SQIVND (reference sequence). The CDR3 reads CASTTGLWEAFF. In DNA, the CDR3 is TGTGCCAGCACCACCGGACTCTGGGAAGCTTTCTTT.

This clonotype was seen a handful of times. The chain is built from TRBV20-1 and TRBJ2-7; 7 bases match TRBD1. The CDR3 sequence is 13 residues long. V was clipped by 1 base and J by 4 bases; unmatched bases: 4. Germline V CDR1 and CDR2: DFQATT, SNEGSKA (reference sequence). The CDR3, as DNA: TGCAGTGCTAGAGGCCGGGACAGTTACGAGCAGTACTTC. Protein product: CSARGRDSYEQYF.

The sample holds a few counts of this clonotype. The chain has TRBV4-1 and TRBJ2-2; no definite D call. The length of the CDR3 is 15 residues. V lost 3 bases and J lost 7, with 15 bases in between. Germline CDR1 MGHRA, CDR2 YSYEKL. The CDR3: CASSQDISHRGELFF. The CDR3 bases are TGCGCCAGCAGCCAGGATATATCACATCGCGGGGAGCTGTTTTTT.

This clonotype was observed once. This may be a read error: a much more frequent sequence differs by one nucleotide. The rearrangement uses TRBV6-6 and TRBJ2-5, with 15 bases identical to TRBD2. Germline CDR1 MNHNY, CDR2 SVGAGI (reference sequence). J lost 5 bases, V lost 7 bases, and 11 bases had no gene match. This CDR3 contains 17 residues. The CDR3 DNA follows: TGTGCCAGCATCCCCTATGGACTAGCGGGAGGGGCGGAGACCCAGTACTTC. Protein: CASIPYGLAGGAETQYF.

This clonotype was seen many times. The CDR3 sequence is CSVVSGYEQYF. For the CDR3, the DNA is TGCAGCGTTGTGTCTGGCTACGAGCAGTACTTC. The chain couples TRBV29-1 to TRBJ2-7; D is unresolved. Trimming shortened V by 4 bases and J by 3 bases, and 7 bases separated the two germline ends. This CDR3 contains 11 residues. The germline V gene encodes CDR1 SQVTM and CDR2 ANQGSEA.

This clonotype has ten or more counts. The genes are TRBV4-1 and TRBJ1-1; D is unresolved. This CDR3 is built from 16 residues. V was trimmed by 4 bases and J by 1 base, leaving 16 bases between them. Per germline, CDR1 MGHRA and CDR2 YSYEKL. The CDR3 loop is CASSPHQAAGNTEAFF. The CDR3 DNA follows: TGCGCCAGCAGCCCCCACCAAGCGGCGGGGAACACTGAAGCTTTCTTT.

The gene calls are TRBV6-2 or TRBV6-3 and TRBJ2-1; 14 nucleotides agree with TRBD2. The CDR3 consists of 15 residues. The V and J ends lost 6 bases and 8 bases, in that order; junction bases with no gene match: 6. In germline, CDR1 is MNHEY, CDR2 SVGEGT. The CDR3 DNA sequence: TGTGCCAGCAGACTTGGGACTAGCGGGAGAGATGAGCAGTTCTTC. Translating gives CASRLGTSGRDEQFF.

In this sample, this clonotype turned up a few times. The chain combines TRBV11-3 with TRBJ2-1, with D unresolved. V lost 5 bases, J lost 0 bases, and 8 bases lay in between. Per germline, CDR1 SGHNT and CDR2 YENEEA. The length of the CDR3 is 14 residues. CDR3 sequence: CASSPRSSYNEQFF. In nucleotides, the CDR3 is TGTGCCAGCAGCCCGAGAAGCTCCTACAATGAGCAGTTCTTC.

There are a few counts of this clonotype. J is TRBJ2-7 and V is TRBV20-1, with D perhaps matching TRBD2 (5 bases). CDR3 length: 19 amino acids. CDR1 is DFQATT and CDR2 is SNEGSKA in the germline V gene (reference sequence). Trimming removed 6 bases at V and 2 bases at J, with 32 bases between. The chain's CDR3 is CSASIGRDGRLIPAYEQYF. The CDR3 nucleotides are TGCAGTGCAAGTATTGGACGGGATGGACGGTTAATTCCAGCCTACGAGCAGTACTTC.

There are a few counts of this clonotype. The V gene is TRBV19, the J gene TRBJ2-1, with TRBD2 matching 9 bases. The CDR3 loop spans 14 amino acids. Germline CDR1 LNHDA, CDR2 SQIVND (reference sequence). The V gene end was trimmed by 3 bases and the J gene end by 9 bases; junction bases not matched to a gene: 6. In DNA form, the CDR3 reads TGTGCCAGTAGTATGGGACTAGCCTATGGTGAGCAGTTCTTC. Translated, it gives CASSMGLAYGEQFF. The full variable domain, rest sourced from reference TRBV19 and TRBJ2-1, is DGGITQSPKYLFRKEGQNVTLSCEQNLNHDAMYWYRQDPGQGLRLIYYSQIVNDFQKGDIAEGYSVSREKKESFPLTVTSAQKNPTAFYLCASSMGLAYGEQFFGPGTRLTVL.

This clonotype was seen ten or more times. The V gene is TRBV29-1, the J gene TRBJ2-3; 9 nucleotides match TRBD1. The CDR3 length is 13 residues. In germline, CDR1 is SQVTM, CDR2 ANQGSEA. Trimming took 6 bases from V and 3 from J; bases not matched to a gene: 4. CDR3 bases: TGCAGCGTATTACAGGGGGCAACAGATACGCAGTATTTT. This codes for CSVLQGATDTQYF.